The present T cell receptor (beta chain) was sequenced within a study of blood T cell repertoires in COVID-19. The CDR3 is 18 residues long. The trim removed 2 bases at V and 2 bases at J, leaving 14 bases unmatched. Germline values: CDR1 MNHEY, CDR2 SVGEGT. Source study methods: Estimation of nucleated cell counts relied on the amplification of reference gene primers. Using immunoSEQ multiplex PCR, the repertoire was profiled, and TCRdb retains in-frame clones only, with some absent. V, J and clone size are those of that table, while D and trimming were read from the DNA. The data show some 180,000 clones, over 70% seen once.

The sequence came from a woman in her forties with COVID-19, enrolled during active disease. The sequencing input was peripheral blood. The chain uses TRBV6-2 or TRBV6-3 and TRBJ2-7, with 8 positions matching TRBD2. As DNA, the CDR3 is TGTGCCAGCAGTTACCGCCAGCGGGAGACCCAAGTCGCCTACGAGCAGTACTTC. Encoded protein: CASSYRQRETQVAYEQYF.